What follows are 29 T cell receptor beta chains derived from one specimen sequenced in a study of OX40 agonist ivuxolimab in advanced cancers. The method was immunoSEQ multiplex PCR; TCRdb's version includes in-frame clones alone and lacks a portion of them. The table lists 40,000 to 50,000 clones, 65% to 90% of them singletons. The sample was CD4+ or CD8+ T cells sorted from blood, taken in a trial of the OX40 agonist ivuxolimab. The origin of the receptors is an adult with an advanced solid tumor such as melanoma, head and neck, liver or kidney cancer.

This chain joins TRBV27 and TRBJ1-2, with a possible D match to TRBD1 (5 bases). Germline CDR1 and CDR2: MNHEY and SMNVEV (reference sequence). Trimming removed 3 bases from V and 5 bases from J, with 7 bases in between. This CDR3 is built from 12 residues. Here the CDR3 DNA reads TGTGCCAGCAGTTTGAGGGGATATGGCTACACCTTC. This gives the protein CASSLRGYGYTF.

The chain employs TRBV28 and TRBJ2-1, with D tentatively TRBD2 (7 bases). The CDR3 runs 16 residues. CDR1 is MDHEN, CDR2 SYDVKM, per germline. Trimming removed 6 bases at V and 6 bases at J, with 21 bases between. In DNA form, the CDR3 reads TGTGCCAGCAGCCCTATGAAGGGGGGGCCTCGCAATGAGCAGTTCTTC. It translates to CASSPMKGGPRNEQFF.

The V and J genes are TRBV6-5 and TRBJ2-7; 9 bases match TRBD2. With 7 bases clipped from V and 3 bases from J, the junction kept 4 bases outside the gene matches. Germline loops: CDR1 MNHEY, CDR2 SVGAGI. There are 13 residues in the CDR3. The CDR3 sequence: CASKGAGGYEQYF. DNA of the CDR3: TGTGCCAGCAAGGGAGCGGGAGGCTACGAGCAGTACTTC.

The chain recombines TRBV11-2 with TRBJ2-3; no firm D call. The germline V gene encodes CDR1 SGHAT and CDR2 FQNNGV. V was clipped by 2 bases and J by 2 bases, with 14 bases between them. CDR3 length: 16 amino acids. The CDR3 is CASSLRSGRNTDTQYF. The CDR3, as DNA: TGTGCCAGCAGCTTACGCTCCGGGCGTAACACAGATACGCAGTATTTT.

The chain joins TRBV11-2 to TRBJ2-7; D is uncertain. Trimming took off 1 base at V and 2 bases at J, with 6 bases between the two ends. From germline, CDR1 is SGHAT and CDR2 FQNNGV. This CDR3 spans 13 amino acids. In DNA, the CDR3 is TGTGCCAGCAGCTTAGGGCACCCCTACGAGCAGTACTTC. It yields the protein CASSLGHPYEQYF. The variable domain in full, completed from reference TRBV11-2 and TRBJ2-7, reads EAGVAQSPRYKIIEKRQSVAFWCNPISGHATLYWYQQILGQGPKLLIQFQNNGVVDDSQLPKDRFSAERLKGVDSTLKIQPAKLEDSAVYLCASSLGHPYEQYFGPGTRLTVT.

This chain connects TRBV28 to TRBJ1-1; D possibly corresponds to TRBD1 (5 bases). Germline V lookup: CDR1 MDHEN, CDR2 SYDVKM. Trimming left V 7 bases short and J 2 bases short, with 17 bases between. CDR3 length equals 15 residues. CDR3 nucleotide sequence: TGTGCCAGCACCAACCCCCGTGGGGGAAACACTGAAGCTTTCTTT. Its protein is CASTNPRGGNTEAFF.

This rearrangement joins TRBV28 to TRBJ2-1, with 12 bases aligning to TRBD2. J gave up 9 bases and V 1 base, and 1 base lay outside the gene matches. Germline CDR1 reads MDHEN; CDR2 reads SYDVKM. The CDR3 extends over 14 amino acids. CDR3 protein: CASSLLLAGGEQFF. Here the CDR3 DNA reads TGTGCCAGCAGTTTATTACTAGCGGGAGGTGAGCAGTTCTTC. The full variable domain, its missing parts supplied by reference TRBV28 and TRBJ2-1, is DVKVTQSSRYLVKRTGEKVFLECVQDMDHENMFWYRQDPGLGLRLIYFSYDVKMKEKGDIPEGYSVSREKKERFSLILESASTNQTSMYLCASSLLLAGGEQFFGPGTRLTVL.

The gene calls are TRBV4-1 and TRBJ1-2; D is unresolved. Trimming left V 0 bases short and J 5 bases short, with 4 bases between. The CDR3 spans 12 residues. Per germline, CDR1 MGHRA and CDR2 YSYEKL. This CDR3 is CASSQDPYGYTF. CDR3 nucleotide sequence: TGCGCCAGCAGCCAAGATCCTTATGGCTACACCTTC.

V and J are TRBV4-1 and TRBJ1-2; D unclear. V was clipped by 4 bases and J by 4 bases, with 19 bases between them. This CDR3 has 16 amino acids. Germline V gene data show CDR1 as MGHRA and CDR2 as YSYEKL. The CDR3 coding sequence is TGCGCCAGCAGCCCTTCTTCCGGCTCCGAGATCTATGGCTACACCTTC. Amino acids: CASSPSSGSEIYGYTF.

This clone is a singleton in its sample. This chain joins TRBV5-6 and TRBJ1-2, with D unresolved. CDR3 size: 18 residues. Germline lookup yields CDR1 SGHDT and CDR2 YYEEEE. Trimming left V 2 bases short and J 13 bases short, with 33 bases between. The CDR3 sequence: CASSLRWSENTENPRFTF. DNA of the CDR3: TGTGCCAGCAGCTTAAGGTGGTCAGAGAACACCGAGAACCCAAGGTTCACCTTC.

The chain employs TRBV7-9 and TRBJ1-4; the match to TRBD1 covers 8 bases. The CDR3 spans 16 residues. The V gene's germline CDR1 is SEHNR and CDR2 FQNEAQ (reference sequence). Trimming at V came to 4 bases and at J to 4 bases, leaving 8 bases not matched to a gene. CDR3 region: CASSSMQGAGNEKLFF. The CDR3 coding sequence is TGTGCCAGCAGCTCGATGCAGGGGGCTGGTAATGAAAAACTGTTTTTT.

This rearrangement joins TRBV5-1 to TRBJ2-7; D is unclear. The ends were cut back, 4 bases at V and 1 base at J, with 9 bases in the middle. Looked up from germline, CDR1 is SGHRS and CDR2 is YFSETQ. CDR3 length: 13 amino acids. The CDR3 DNA sequence: TGCGCCAGCAGCCCTGGCCTTTCCTACGAGCAGTACTTC. This encodes CASSPGLSYEQYF.

This chain uses TRBV13 with TRBJ2-7; no reliable D call. The CDR3 is 12 residues long. Deletions cut 1 base from V and 5 bases from J, with 6 bases between. Germline values: CDR1 PRHDT, CDR2 FYEKMQ (reference sequence). The CDR3 sequence: CASSLDDNEQYF. In DNA, the CDR3 is TGTGCCAGCAGCTTAGACGACAACGAGCAGTACTTC. The full variable domain, its missing parts supplied by reference TRBV13 and TRBJ2-7, is AAGVIQSPRHLIKEKRETATLKCYPIPRHDTVYWYQQGPGQDPQFLISFYEKMQSDKGSIPDRFSAQQFSDYHSELNMSSLELGDSALYFCASSLDDNEQYFGPGTRLTVT.

This sequence joins TRBV6-5 and TRBJ2-1; 8 bases match TRBD1. Looked up from germline, CDR1 is MNHEY and CDR2 is SVGAGI. After removal of 6 bases from V and 2 bases from J, the junction contained 0 bases not matched to a gene. The CDR3 spans 13 residues. The CDR3 DNA follows: TGTGCCAGCAGGACAGGGGCCTACAATGAGCAGTTCTTC. Translating it yields CASRTGAYNEQFF.

V gene TRBV7-9 combines with J gene TRBJ1-2; D remains ambiguous. CDR3 length equals 14 residues. CDR1 is SEHNR, CDR2 FQNEAQ, per germline (reference sequence). V lost 5 bases, J lost 4 bases, and 14 bases lay in between. CDR3 nucleotide sequence: TGTGCCAGCAGCCAAAAAGGAGGGTCCTATGGCTACACCTTC. Translating gives CASSQKGGSYGYTF.

This chain joins TRBV2 and TRBJ2-1, with TRBD2 identical over 7 bases. With 5 bases clipped from V and 0 bases from J, the junction kept 7 bases outside the gene matches. Germline values: CDR1 SNHLY, CDR2 FYNNEI. The CDR3 totals 16 residues. The CDR3 bases are TGTGCCAGCAGTCGTACTAGCGTTAGCTCCTACAATGAGCAGTTCTTC. Encoded protein: CASSRTSVSSYNEQFF.

The CDR3 region is CASSEALHGPAAGRDTQYF. Here the CDR3 DNA reads TGTGCCAGCAGTGAAGCGCTCCATGGTCCGGCAGCGGGGCGAGATACGCAGTATTTT. V usage is TRBV6-1 and J usage is TRBJ2-3; 7 nucleotides match TRBD2. The germline V gene has CDR1 MNHNS and CDR2 SASEGT. J gave up 5 bases and V 0 bases, and 17 bases lay outside the gene matches. The CDR3 spans 19 residues.

This clone was recorded a few times. Here the CDR3 reads CASSQEKGSNEQFF. The CDR3 nucleotides read TGTGCCAGCAGCCAAGAGAAAGGGAGCAATGAGCAGTTCTTC. The genes are TRBV4-2 and TRBJ2-1, with a tentative D call TRBD2 (5 bases). Germline V gene lookup returns CDR1 LGHNA and CDR2 YNFKEQ. Between the trimmed V and J ends, which lost 0 bases and 6 bases, there was a span of 9 bases. This CDR3 has 14 amino acids.

The genes are TRBV10-3 and TRBJ2-1; TRBD2 is a possible D gene (6 bases). This CDR3 comprises 13 residues. Per germline, CDR1 ENHRY and CDR2 SYGVKD. V was pared by 6 bases and J by 6 bases, with 12 bases between. The CDR3 DNA reads as TGTGCCATCAGAGAGCCGGGACTCAATGAGCAGTTCTTC. Protein product: CAIREPGLNEQFF.

The chain carries TRBV18 and TRBJ2-3; D unresolved. The CDR3 is 11 amino acids. Trimming shortened V by 2 bases and J by 5 bases, and 2 bases separated the two germline ends. The germline CDR1 and CDR2 sequences are KGHSH and LQKENI. The CDR3 DNA reads TGTGCCAGCTCACCAGGAGATACGCAGTATTTT. Translated: CASSPGDTQYF.

The J gene is TRBJ2-1, the V gene TRBV9; D gene uncertain. CDR1 is SGDLS and CDR2 is YYNGEE in the germline V gene. CDR3 size: 13 residues. V was cut by 0 bases and J by 7 bases, with 8 bases left in between. The CDR3 protein is CASSVGVMNEQFF. The CDR3 coding sequence is TGTGCCAGCAGCGTAGGGGTTATGAATGAGCAGTTCTTC.

The rearrangement joins TRBV30 to TRBJ1-6; possible D gene TRBD1, 6 bases. The CDR3 is made up of 16 amino acids. With 2 bases removed from V and 9 bases from J, the gap between germline ends came to 20 bases. The germline V gene has CDR1 GTSNPN and CDR2 SVGIG (reference sequence). The CDR3 DNA reads as TGTGCCTGGAGTCCACCGATTCAGGGGATTCGTTCACCCCTCCACTTT. As protein: CAWSPPIQGIRSPLHF.

This chain joins TRBV7-8 and TRBJ1-1; a weak D match, TRBD1 (6 bases). V was pared by 5 bases and J by 4 bases, with 17 bases between. CDR1 SGHVS and CDR2 FQNEAQ come from the germline V gene. The CDR3 is made up of 15 amino acids. The CDR3 DNA sequence: TGTGCCAGCAGCACCCACTCAGGGGCAGCCACTGAAGCTTTCTTT. This sequence encodes CASSTHSGAATEAFF.

The V call is TRBV10-3, the J call TRBJ2-7, with 8 bases identical to TRBD1. The germline gives CDR1 ENHRY, CDR2 SYGVKD. The CDR3 extends over 14 amino acids. J lost 4 bases, V lost 7 bases, and 9 bases had no gene match. Written as DNA, the CDR3 is TGTGCCATCAAGGGGCAGGGGGCGAAGTACGAGCAGTACTTC. Translation gives CAIKGQGAKYEQYF.

V usage is TRBV5-6 and J usage is TRBJ1-1, with 7 bases identical to TRBD1. The CDR3 consists of 16 residues. Trimming removed 2 bases from V and 0 bases from J; junction bases left unmatched: 7. Germline lookup yields CDR1 SGHDT and CDR2 YYEEEE. This CDR3 is CASSFYRGPVNTEAFF. CDR3 sequence (DNA): TGTGCCAGCAGCTTCTACAGGGGACCTGTGAACACTGAAGCTTTCTTT.

This clone showed up just once. DNA for the CDR3: TGTGCCAGCAGCTTAGGACAGGGACTGGAGACCCAGTACTTC. This translates into CASSLGQGLETQYF. This chain connects TRBV5-8 to TRBJ2-5, with 8 nucleotides matching TRBD1. V lost 2 bases and J lost 5; bases outside the gene matches: 5. This CDR3 spans 14 amino acids. CDR1 SGHTS and CDR2 YDEGEE come from the germline V gene.

V usage is TRBV27 and J usage is TRBJ2-6; tentative D call: TRBD2 (5 bases). The CDR3 sequence is 18 residues long. Germline CDR1 reads MNHEY; CDR2 reads SMNVEV (reference sequence). V was shortened by 7 bases and J by 0 bases, with 19 bases between the two germline ends. Here the CDR3 reads CASKFLRTGSSGANVLTF. In DNA form, the CDR3 reads TGTGCCAGCAAGTTCCTTCGGACGGGAAGCTCTGGGGCCAACGTCCTGACTTTC. The variable domain in full, with the rest retrieved from reference TRBV27 and TRBJ2-6, is EAQVTQNPRYLITVTGKKLTVTCSQNMNHEYMSWYRQDPGLGLRQIYYSMNVEVTDKGDVPEGYKVSRKEKRNFPLILESPSPNQTSLYFCASKFLRTGSSGANVLTFGAGSRLTVL.

The genes are TRBV11-2 and TRBJ2-1, with D possibly matching TRBD2 (5 bases). Germline V lookup: CDR1 SGHAT, CDR2 FQNNGV. This CDR3 has 14 amino acids. V gave up 1 base and J gave up 5 bases, with 9 bases separating them. CDR3 in DNA: TGTGCCAGCAGCTTAGTCGGGAACAACAATGAGCAGTTCTTC. This sequence encodes CASSLVGNNNEQFF.

The rearrangement links TRBV30 to TRBJ2-7; 10 nucleotides line up with TRBD2. J gave up 3 bases and V 4 bases, and 6 bases lay outside the gene matches. This CDR3 comprises 14 residues. The germline V gene encodes CDR1 GTSNPN and CDR2 SVGIG (reference sequence). The CDR3 here is CAWKLAGFDYEQYF. CDR3 in DNA: TGTGCCTGGAAACTAGCGGGATTTGACTACGAGCAGTACTTC. The whole variable domain, filled in from reference TRBV30 and TRBJ2-7, reads SQTIHQWPATLVQPVGSPLSLECTVEGTSNPNLYWYRQAAGRGLQLLFYSVGIGQISSEVPQNLSASRPQDRQFILSSKKLLLSDSGFYLCAWKLAGFDYEQYFGPGTRLTVT.